This T cell receptor beta chain is from a study of blood T cell repertoires in COVID-19. Study in general: There were acute and convalescent COVID-19 samples, and they came from the United States, Italy and Spain.

Study processing details: Cell counts per sample came from amplifying reference gene primers. TCRdb's copy holds only in-frame clones and misses some; the assay was immunoSEQ multiplex PCR. V and J calls and clone size are copied from that table; D and trimming were computed from the DNA. The data contain nearly 250,000 clones, roughly 86% of them seen just once; the ten biggest clones take up around 1.5%. Sequencing was performed on peripheral blood. The origin of this receptor is a woman aged 55 to 70 who had recovered from COVID-19.

The CDR3 protein is CASSLRTGSPNTIYF. The CDR3 bases are TGTGCCAGCAGCTTACGTACAGGAAGCCCAAACACCATATATTTT. The gene calls are TRBV7-2 and TRBJ1-3; D possibly corresponds to TRBD1 (5 bases). Deletions cut 2 bases from V and 6 bases from J, with 14 bases between. The germline V gene has CDR1 SGHTA and CDR2 FQGNSA. CDR3 size: 15 residues.